The 14 T cell receptor beta chains below come from one sample, sequenced in a study of T cell changes during pregnancy in multiple sclerosis. Only in-frame clones appear in the TCRdb table, and some are missing; sequencing was by immunoSEQ multiplex PCR. The data hold some 80,000 clones, with roughly 94% observed a single time. Sequenced here: peripheral blood, sampled before pregnancy. Receptor source: a female donor with multiple sclerosis, enrolled in a pregnancy study.

The V call is TRBV5-4, the J call TRBJ2-7; 10 bases match TRBD1. The CDR3 consists of 15 residues. The V segment lost 4 bases and the J segment 0 bases; nucleotides outside the gene matches: 4. Germline-derived CDR1 and CDR2 are SGHNT and YYREEE (reference sequence). DNA for the CDR3: TGTGCCAGCAGCAATAGACAGGGGGCCTCCTACGAGCAGTACTTC. As protein: CASSNRQGASYEQYF.

V usage is TRBV4-3 and J usage is TRBJ2-5; 7 bases are shared with TRBD2. In germline, CDR1 is LGHNA, CDR2 YSLEER. V was clipped by 1 base and J by 3 bases; unmatched bases: 8. The CDR3 runs 16 residues. The CDR3 DNA reads TGCGCCAGCAGCCAAGGGGGGGGATTGGCTGAAGAGACCCAGTACTTC. This gives the protein CASSQGGGLAEETQYF.

The chain recombines TRBV28 with TRBJ2-7; D may be TRBD2 (6 bases). Germline loops: CDR1 MDHEN, CDR2 SYDVKM. The CDR3 has 16 amino acids. Trimming cost V 4 bases and J 3 bases, with 19 bases left between them. CDR3 DNA: TGTGCCAGCAGTTCCCCTGCGGGACGAGGGAACTACGAGCAGTACTTC. Encoded protein: CASSSPAGRGNYEQYF.

The V gene is TRBV11-2, the J gene TRBJ2-7; 7 nucleotides agree with TRBD2. Per the germline V gene, CDR1 is SGHAT and CDR2 is FQNNGV. This CDR3 is built from 16 residues. Unmatched junction bases numbered 12, after V lost 4 bases and J lost 3 bases. CDR3 coding DNA: TGTGCCAGCAGCTGGATGAAACCGGGAGGACTCTACGAGCAGTACTTC. This encodes CASSWMKPGGLYEQYF.

This chain joins TRBV6-6 and TRBJ1-1, with a possible D match to TRBD1 (6 bases). Germline V gene sequence: CDR1 MNHNY, CDR2 SVGAGI (reference sequence). The CDR3 extends over 16 amino acids. With 4 bases removed from V and 1 base from J, the gap between germline ends came to 16 bases. CDR3 sequence: CASSLGAPPENTEAFF. Written as DNA, the CDR3 is TGTGCCAGCAGTTTGGGGGCCCCCCCGGAGAACACTGAAGCTTTCTTT.

V and J are TRBV5-1 and TRBJ1-1, with unresolved D. Germline assignment: CDR1 SGHRS and CDR2 YFSETQ. V was clipped by 0 bases and J by 7 bases, with 13 bases between them. The CDR3 has 14 amino acids. This chain's CDR3 is CASSLARGGLEAFF. CDR3 sequence (DNA): TGCGCCAGCAGCTTGGCCCGGGGAGGGCTTGAAGCTTTCTTT.

The chain has TRBV7-9 and TRBJ1-2, with 7 bases aligning to TRBD1. The V segment lost 5 bases and the J segment 2 bases; nucleotides outside the gene matches: 11. Germline loops: CDR1 SEHNR, CDR2 FQNEAQ (reference sequence). CDR3 length equals 16 residues. The CDR3 here is CASSRGTATHNYGYTF. The CDR3 DNA is TGTGCCAGCAGCCGAGGGACAGCAACGCACAACTATGGCTACACCTTC. Full variable domain (outside the CDR3, taken from reference TRBV7-9 and TRBJ1-2): DTGVSQNPRHKITKRGQNVTFRCDPISEHNRLYWYRQTLGQGPEFLTYFQNEAQLEKSRLLSDRFSAERPKGSFSTLEIQRTEQGDSAMYLCASSRGTATHNYGYTFGSGTRLTVV.

The V and J genes are TRBV5-6 and TRBJ2-1, with D perhaps TRBD2 (5 bases). The germline V gene encodes CDR1 SGHDT and CDR2 YYEEEE. This CDR3 comprises 15 residues. Deletions cut 5 bases from V and 2 bases from J, with 14 bases between. The CDR3 region is CASRTSRLPYNEQFF. CDR3 coding DNA: TGTGCCAGCAGGACAAGCCGACTACCCTACAATGAGCAGTTCTTC.

The chain combines TRBV6-5 with TRBJ2-7; 7 bases agree with TRBD1. This CDR3 spans 11 amino acids. Germline CDR1 is MNHEY and CDR2 is SVGAGI. The V gene end was trimmed by 6 bases and the J gene end by 5 bases; junction bases not matched to a gene: 1. In nucleotides, the CDR3 is TGTGCCAGCAGACAGGGGAACGAGCAGTACTTC. Its translation: CASRQGNEQYF.

The chain is built from TRBV6-6 and TRBJ1-4; D not certain. The V and J ends lost 0 bases and 3 bases respectively, with 5 bases between them. Germline V gene sequence: CDR1 MNHNY, CDR2 SVGAGI (reference sequence). The CDR3 length is 14 residues. CDR3 in amino acids: CASSYSRSNEKLFF. The CDR3 DNA sequence: TGTGCCAGCAGTTACTCACGGTCTAATGAAAAACTGTTTTTT.

The chain carries TRBV6-1 and TRBJ2-2; D call uncertain. CDR3 length: 15 amino acids. V was pared by 7 bases and J by 2 bases, with 14 bases between. Germline V gene sequence: CDR1 MNHNS, CDR2 SASEGT. CDR3 amino acids: CASTLHTSNTGELFF. Here the CDR3 DNA reads TGTGCCAGCACCTTACACACCTCTAACACCGGGGAGCTGTTTTTT.

The chain combines TRBV27 with TRBJ2-7; a weak D match, TRBD1 (5 bases). Trimming took off 10 bases at V and 7 bases at J, with 17 bases between the two ends. There are 12 residues in the CDR3. CDR1 is MNHEY and CDR2 is SMNVEV in the germline V gene (reference sequence). Here the CDR3 DNA reads TGTGCCAACTCAGTCAGGGCATCGGAGCAGTACTTC. This translates into CANSVRASEQYF.

V and J are TRBV7-8 and TRBJ2-5; D unclear. V lost 4 bases and J 1 base, leaving 7 bases between the germline ends. The CDR3 sequence is 13 residues long. In germline, CDR1 is SGHVS, CDR2 FQNEAQ. This CDR3 reads CASSSRLQETQYF. The CDR3 bases are TGTGCCAGCAGCTCGCGACTCCAAGAGACCCAGTACTTC.

V is TRBV2 and J is TRBJ2-1; the D is unclear. This CDR3 comprises 12 residues. Germline V lookup: CDR1 SNHLY, CDR2 FYNNEI. V was clipped by 2 bases and J by 7 bases, with 6 bases between them. The CDR3 spells CASSEFGNEQFF. The CDR3 nucleotides read TGTGCCAGCAGTGAATTCGGTAATGAGCAGTTCTTC.